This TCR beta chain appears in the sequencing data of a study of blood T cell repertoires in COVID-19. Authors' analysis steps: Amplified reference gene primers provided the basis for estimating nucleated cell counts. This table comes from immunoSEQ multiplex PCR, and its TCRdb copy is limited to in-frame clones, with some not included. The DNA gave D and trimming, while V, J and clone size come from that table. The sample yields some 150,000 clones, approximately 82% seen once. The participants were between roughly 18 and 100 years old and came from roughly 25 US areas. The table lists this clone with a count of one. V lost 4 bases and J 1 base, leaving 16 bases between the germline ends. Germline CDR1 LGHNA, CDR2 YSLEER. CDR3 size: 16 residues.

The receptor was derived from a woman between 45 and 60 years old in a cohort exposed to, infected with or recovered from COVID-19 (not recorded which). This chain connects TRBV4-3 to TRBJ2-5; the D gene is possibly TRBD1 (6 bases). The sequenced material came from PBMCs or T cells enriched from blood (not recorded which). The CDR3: CASSPRDKHSQETQYF. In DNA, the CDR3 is TGCGCCAGCAGCCCCCGGGACAAACATAGCCAAGAGACCCAGTACTTC.